This TCR beta chain is drawn from a study of CXCR3-negative and CXCR3-positive naive CD8 T cells. All TRB cDNA libraries came from 5' RACE performed with UMI labels. Reprocessing the 5' RACE reads, TCRdb reports a single entry for every CDR3 protein and omits DNA. Recorded for this sample: fewer than 60,000 distinct CDR3 sequences. The clonotype was recovered from a human donor in good health. Some clones in this sample may be carry-over from other donors' samples. Sequenced sample: memory CD8+ T cells from blood.

The CDR3 is CASSQLGERTNEQYF. V gene TRBV7-2 combines with J gene TRBJ2-7; with no DNA, the TCRdb D assignment of TRBD2 cannot be verified. The germline V gene has CDR1 SGHTA and CDR2 FQGNSA. This CDR3 comprises 15 residues. Based on the CDR3 plus reference TRBV7-2 and TRBJ2-7, the full variable domain is GAGVSQSPSNKVTEKGKDVELRCDPISGHTALYWYRQSLGQGLEFLIYFQGNSAPDKSGLPSDRFSAERTGGSVSTLTIQRTQQEDSAVYLCASSQLGERTNEQYFGPGTRLTVT.